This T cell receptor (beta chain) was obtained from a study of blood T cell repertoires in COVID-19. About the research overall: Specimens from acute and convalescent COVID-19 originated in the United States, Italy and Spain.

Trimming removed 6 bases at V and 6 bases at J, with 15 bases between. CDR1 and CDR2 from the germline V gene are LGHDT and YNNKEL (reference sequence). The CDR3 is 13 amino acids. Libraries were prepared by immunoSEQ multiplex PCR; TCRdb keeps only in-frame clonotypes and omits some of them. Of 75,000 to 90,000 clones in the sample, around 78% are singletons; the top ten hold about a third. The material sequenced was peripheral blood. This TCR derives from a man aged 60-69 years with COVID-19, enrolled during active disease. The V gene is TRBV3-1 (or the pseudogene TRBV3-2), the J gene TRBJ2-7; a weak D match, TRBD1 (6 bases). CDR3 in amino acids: CASSTRGASEQYF. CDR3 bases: TGTGCCAGCAGTACCAGGGGTGCCAGCGAGCAGTACTTC.